Below, 23 T cell receptor beta chains from the same sample are listed, as sequenced in a study of blood T cell repertoires in COVID-19. This table comes from immunoSEQ multiplex PCR, and its TCRdb copy is limited to in-frame clones, with some not included. The sample lists about 150,000 clones; around 87% were seen once. The sequenced sample was peripheral blood. The receptors were sampled from a man over 45 with active COVID-19.

The sample holds one count of this clone. The chain carries TRBV6-5 and TRBJ1-1; no clear D gene. Germline lookup yields CDR1 MNHEY and CDR2 SVGAGI. V was shortened by 5 bases and J by 2 bases, with 9 bases between the two germline ends. The CDR3 consists of 13 residues. CDR3 region: CASSLQVNTEAFF. The CDR3 DNA reads as TGTGCCAGCAGTCTTCAGGTAAACACTGAAGCTTTCTTT.

The gene calls are TRBV11-2 and TRBJ2-5, with 11 positions matching TRBD2. The CDR3 runs to 14 residues. Germline values: CDR1 SGHAT, CDR2 FQNNGV. V lost 5 bases, J lost 4 bases, and 3 bases stayed unmatched. DNA for the CDR3: TGTGCCAGCAGCCCTAGCGGGGGGAGAGAGACCCAGTACTTC. This codes for CASSPSGGRETQYF. Full variable domain (missing parts from reference TRBV11-2 and TRBJ2-5): EAGVAQSPRYKIIEKRQSVAFWCNPISGHATLYWYQQILGQGPKLLIQFQNNGVVDDSQLPKDRFSAERLKGVDSTLKIQPAKLEDSAVYLCASSPSGGRETQYFGPGTRLLVL.

This clone was detected only once. The rearrangement joins TRBV11-1 to TRBJ1-2; D remains ambiguous. V shed 1 base and J shed 4 bases, with 7 bases lying between them. Germline loops: CDR1 SGHAT, CDR2 FQDESV (reference sequence). The CDR3 is 13 residues long. CDR3 in DNA: TGTGCCAGCAGCTTAGGGGCAGCCTATGGCTACACCTTC. It yields the protein CASSLGAAYGYTF.

The chain joins TRBV5-1 to TRBJ1-4; D gene uncertain. The CDR3 spans 14 residues. The ends were cut back, 2 bases at V and 3 bases at J, with 8 bases in the middle. The V gene's germline CDR1 is SGHRS and CDR2 YFSETQ. CDR3 in DNA: TGCGCCAGCAGCTTCAGTGTATCTAATGAAAAACTGTTTTTT. Protein sequence: CASSFSVSNEKLFF.

At least ten counts were recorded for this clone. V usage is TRBV2 and J usage is TRBJ1-6; possibly TRBD1 for D (5 bases). V was pared by 4 bases and J by 13 bases, with 14 bases between. CDR3 length equals 13 residues. Germline V lookup: CDR1 SNHLY, CDR2 FYNNEI. The CDR3 DNA is TGTGCCAGCAGTGGGGGCCTGGTGGTTCCCCTCCACTTT. Translating gives CASSGGLVVPLHF.

The chain couples TRBV12-5 to TRBJ1-4; 7 bases map to TRBD1. The V gene's germline CDR1 is LGHNT and CDR2 FRNRAP. CDR3 size: 16 residues. V was clipped by 2 bases and J by 8 bases; unmatched bases: 11. CDR3 sequence reads: CASGLSTGLAGEKLFF. The CDR3 DNA reads TGTGCTAGTGGTTTGTCGACAGGGCTCGCCGGGGAAAAACTGTTTTTT. Full variable domain (remainder filled in from reference TRBV12-5 and TRBJ1-4): DARVTQTPRHKVTEMGQEVTMRCQPILGHNTVFWYRQTMMQGLELLAYFRNRAPLDDSGMPKDRFSAEMPDATLATLKIQPSEPRDSAVYFCASGLSTGLAGEKLFFGSGTQLSVL.

This clone was seen only once. The genes are TRBV5-1 and TRBJ2-1; D is perhaps TRBD2 (5 bases). This CDR3 has 16 residues. The V end lost 4 bases, the J end lost 7 bases, and 21 bases lay between the germline ends. CDR1 SGHRS and CDR2 YFSETQ come from the germline V gene. In DNA, the CDR3 is TGCGCCAGCAGCCACCCCCGAGGGATTTGGGATAATGAGCAGTTCTTC. Translating it yields CASSHPRGIWDNEQFF.

This sequence joins TRBV3-1 (or the pseudogene TRBV3-2) and TRBJ2-2, with D maybe TRBD1 (6 bases). The ends were cut back, 5 bases at V and 2 bases at J, with 15 bases in the middle. The CDR3 totals 16 residues. CDR1 and CDR2 (germline): LGHDT, YNNKEL (reference sequence). The CDR3: CASSKRQATNTGELFF. CDR3 DNA sequence: TGTGCCAGCAGCAAGAGACAGGCGACTAACACCGGGGAGCTGTTTTTT.

The chain carries TRBV7-2 and TRBJ1-2, with no clear D. The germline V and J ends were trimmed by 2 bases and 2 bases, with 12 bases remaining between them. The CDR3 totals 15 residues. Germline lookup yields CDR1 SGHTA and CDR2 FQGNSA. CDR3 in amino acids: CASSLRRGVNYGYTF. The DNA for the CDR3 is TGTGCCAGCAGCTTAAGGCGGGGAGTAAACTATGGCTACACCTTC.

This chain joins TRBV7-8 and TRBJ1-2; D uncertain. V shed 8 bases and J shed 2 bases, with 18 bases lying between them. Looked up from germline, CDR1 is SGHVS and CDR2 is FQNEAQ. The CDR3 is 15 amino acids. CDR3 residues: CASVNVREANYGYTF. The DNA for the CDR3 is TGTGCCAGCGTAAATGTAAGGGAGGCCAACTATGGCTACACCTTC.

The chain is built from TRBV7-2 and TRBJ2-1, with TRBD2 identical over 7 bases. Germline V gene lookup returns CDR1 SGHTA and CDR2 FQGNSA. CDR3 length: 14 amino acids. V lost 5 bases, J lost 4 bases, and 5 bases stayed unmatched. The CDR3 DNA follows: TGTGCCAGCAGCGAGCGAGCGGGGTACAATGAGCAGTTCTTC. It translates to CASSERAGYNEQFF.

The rearrangement links TRBV9 to TRBJ2-6; tentative D call: TRBD1 (5 bases). CDR1 and CDR2 from the germline V gene are SGDLS and YYNGEE. The CDR3 has 17 amino acids. The V end was cut by 0 bases, the J end by 0 bases, with 10 bases between. The CDR3 reads CASSVADISSGANVLTF. The CDR3 DNA is TGTGCCAGCAGCGTAGCGGACATAAGCTCTGGGGCCAACGTCCTGACTTTC.

The chain joins TRBV6-2 or TRBV6-3 to TRBJ2-7, with 8 bases that match TRBD2. V lost 1 base, J lost 0 bases, and 11 bases stayed unmatched. This CDR3 spans 18 amino acids. The germline CDR1 and CDR2 sequences are MNHEY and SVGEGT. The CDR3 nucleotides read TGTGCCAGCAGTTACTTGGGAAAGAGCGGGGGCTTCTCCTACGAGCAGTACTTC. It encodes CASSYLGKSGGFSYEQYF.

This clone was detected once. The rearrangement joins TRBV5-6 to TRBJ2-3; D gene ambiguous. The CDR3 spans 14 residues. Germline lookup yields CDR1 SGHDT and CDR2 YYEEEE. Deletions cut 5 bases from V and 1 base from J, with 11 bases between. CDR3 sequence: CASRSLSGTDTQYF. CDR3 sequence (DNA): TGTGCCAGCAGGAGCCTGTCGGGCACAGATACGCAGTATTTT.

The gene calls are TRBV27 and TRBJ1-2; the match to TRBD1 covers 9 bases. CDR3 length: 16 amino acids. The germline V gene has CDR1 MNHEY and CDR2 SMNVEV (reference sequence). Trimming at V came to 5 bases and at J to 8 bases, leaving 15 bases not matched to a gene. This CDR3 reads CASSPHAGDRARGYTF. DNA for the CDR3: TGTGCCAGCAGTCCCCACGCCGGGGACAGGGCTAGGGGCTACACCTTC.

This clone was counted only a few times. CDR3 DNA sequence: TGTGCCAGCAGCTTTGACAGGGGGAGGTTTGGCTACACCTTC. This sequence encodes CASSFDRGRFGYTF. The J gene is TRBJ1-2, the V gene TRBV7-2; TRBD1 aligns across 9 bases. The CDR3 spans 14 residues. Trimming cost V 3 bases and J 7 bases; bases outside gene matches: 6. Germline V gives CDR1 SGHTA, CDR2 FQGNSA.

The rearrangement links TRBV7-9 to TRBJ1-5; a weak D match, TRBD1 (6 bases). The CDR3 sequence is 14 residues long. Germline CDR1 SEHNR, CDR2 FQNEAQ (reference sequence). V was pared by 5 bases and J by 7 bases, with 15 bases between. This CDR3 is CASSISGDNQPQHF. The CDR3 DNA reads TGTGCCAGCAGCATAAGTGGGGACAACCAGCCCCAGCATTTT.

The sample holds one count of this clone. The chain recombines TRBV7-2 with TRBJ2-2, with a weak D call TRBD1 (6 bases). This CDR3 is built from 14 residues. V gave up 6 bases and J gave up 3 bases, with 11 bases separating them. The germline gives CDR1 SGHTA, CDR2 FQGNSA. The CDR3 DNA follows: TGTGCCAGCAGTTCACAGGGTCACACCGGGGAGCTGTTTTTT. It specifies CASSSQGHTGELFF.

A few counts support this clone. The chain recombines TRBV4-3 with TRBJ1-6; 10 positions match TRBD1. Germline V gene lookup returns CDR1 LGHNA and CDR2 YSLEER. After removal of 4 bases from V and 10 bases from J, the junction contained 10 bases not matched to a gene. The CDR3 sequence is 16 residues long. The CDR3: CASSRAGGQGGSPLHF. The DNA of the CDR3 is TGCGCCAGCAGCCGGGCGGGCGGACAGGGGGGATCACCCCTCCACTTT.

The chain carries TRBV6-5 and TRBJ2-1, with TRBD2 identical over 8 bases. Germline values: CDR1 MNHEY, CDR2 SVGAGI. The CDR3 contains 15 residues. Trimming took 7 bases from V and 6 from J; bases not matched to a gene: 11. The CDR3 DNA reads TGTGCCAGCACCCCTCCGGGACTAGACATCAATGAGCAGTTCTTC. The encoded protein is CASTPPGLDINEQFF.

This chain uses TRBV15 with TRBJ1-3; 7 positions match TRBD1. V lost 0 bases, J lost 0 bases, and 2 bases stayed unmatched. Germline V gene sequence: CDR1 LNHNV, CDR2 YYDKDF (reference sequence). The CDR3 extends over 16 amino acids. The CDR3 coding sequence is TGTGCCACCAGCAGAGAGGGACAGACCTCTGGAAACACCATATATTTT. Its protein product is CATSREGQTSGNTIYF.

The chain couples TRBV5-5 to TRBJ2-4; 10 nucleotides line up with TRBD1. The CDR3 loop spans 12 amino acids. V trimming: 3 bases; J trimming: 13 bases; junction bases outside the gene matches: 4. Germline CDR1 and CDR2: SGHKS and YYEKEE (reference sequence). The CDR3 DNA follows: TGTGCCAGCAGCTCCCGACAGGGGGCACAGTACTTC. Protein product: CASSSRQGAQYF.

The V and J genes are TRBV7-2 and TRBJ2-7, with 11 bases aligning to TRBD2. Per germline, CDR1 SGHTA and CDR2 FQGNSA. Trimming took 5 bases from V and 0 from J; bases not matched to a gene: 3. The CDR3 is 15 residues long. The CDR3 nucleotides read TGTGCCAGCAGCCCAACTAGCGGGGGCTCCTACGAGCAGTACTTC. It translates to CASSPTSGGSYEQYF.